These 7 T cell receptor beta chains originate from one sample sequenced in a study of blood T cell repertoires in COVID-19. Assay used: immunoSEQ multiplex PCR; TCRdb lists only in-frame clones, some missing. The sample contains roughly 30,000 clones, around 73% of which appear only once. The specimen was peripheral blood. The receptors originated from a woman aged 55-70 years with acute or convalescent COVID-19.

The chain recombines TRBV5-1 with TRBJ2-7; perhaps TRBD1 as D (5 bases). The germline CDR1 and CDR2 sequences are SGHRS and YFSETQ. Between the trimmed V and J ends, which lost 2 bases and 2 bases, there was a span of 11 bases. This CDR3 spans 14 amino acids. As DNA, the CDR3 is TGCGCCAGCAGCTTAGGGGCGCACCCCTACGAGCAGTACTTC. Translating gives CASSLGAHPYEQYF.

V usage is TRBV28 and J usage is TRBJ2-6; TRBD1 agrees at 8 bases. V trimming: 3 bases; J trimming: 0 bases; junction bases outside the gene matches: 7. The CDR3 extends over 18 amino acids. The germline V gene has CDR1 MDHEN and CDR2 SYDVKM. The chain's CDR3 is CASSFGTGKNSGANVLTF. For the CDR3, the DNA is TGTGCCAGCAGTTTTGGGACAGGAAAAAACTCTGGGGCCAACGTCCTGACTTTC.

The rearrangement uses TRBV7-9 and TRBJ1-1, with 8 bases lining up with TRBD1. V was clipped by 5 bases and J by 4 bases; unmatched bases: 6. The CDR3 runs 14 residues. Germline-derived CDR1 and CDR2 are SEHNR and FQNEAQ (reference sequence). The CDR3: CASSIQGGSTEAFF. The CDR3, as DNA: TGTGCCAGCAGCATACAGGGGGGGAGCACTGAAGCTTTCTTT. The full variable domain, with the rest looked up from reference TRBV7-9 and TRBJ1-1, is DTGVSQNPRHKITKRGQNVTFRCDPISEHNRLYWYRQTLGQGPEFLTYFQNEAQLEKSRLLSDRFSAERPKGSFSTLEIQRTEQGDSAMYLCASSIQGGSTEAFFGQGTRLTVV.

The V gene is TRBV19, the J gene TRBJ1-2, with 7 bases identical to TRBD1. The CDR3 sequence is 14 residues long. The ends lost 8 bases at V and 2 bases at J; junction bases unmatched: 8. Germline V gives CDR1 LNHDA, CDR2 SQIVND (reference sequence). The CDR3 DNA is TGTGCCAGTCTGACGACAGGGACGAACTATGGCTACACCTTC. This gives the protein CASLTTGTNYGYTF.

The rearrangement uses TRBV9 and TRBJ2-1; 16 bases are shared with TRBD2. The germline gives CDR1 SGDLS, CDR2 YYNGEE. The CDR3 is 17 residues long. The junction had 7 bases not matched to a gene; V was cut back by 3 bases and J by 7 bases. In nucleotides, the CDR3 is TGTGCCAGCAGCGAGGGGACTAGCGGGGGGGCCTTTAATGAGCAGTTCTTC. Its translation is CASSEGTSGGAFNEQFF.

The CDR3 loop reads CASMEGGTGGTEAFF. CDR3 sequence (DNA): TGCGCCAGCATGGAAGGCGGGACAGGGGGCACTGAAGCTTTCTTT. The chain combines TRBV5-1 with TRBJ1-1, with 11 bases identical to TRBD1. With V trimmed by 6 bases and J by 4 bases, 8 bases remained unmatched. Germline lookup yields CDR1 SGHRS and CDR2 YFSETQ. This CDR3 has 15 residues.

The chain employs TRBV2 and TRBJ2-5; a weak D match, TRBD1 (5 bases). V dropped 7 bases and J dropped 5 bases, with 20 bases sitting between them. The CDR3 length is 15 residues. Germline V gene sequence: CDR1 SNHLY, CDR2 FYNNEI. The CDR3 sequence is CASIAPSRGAETQYF. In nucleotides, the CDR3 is TGTGCCAGCATCGCACCCTCAAGGGGTGCGGAGACCCAGTACTTC.